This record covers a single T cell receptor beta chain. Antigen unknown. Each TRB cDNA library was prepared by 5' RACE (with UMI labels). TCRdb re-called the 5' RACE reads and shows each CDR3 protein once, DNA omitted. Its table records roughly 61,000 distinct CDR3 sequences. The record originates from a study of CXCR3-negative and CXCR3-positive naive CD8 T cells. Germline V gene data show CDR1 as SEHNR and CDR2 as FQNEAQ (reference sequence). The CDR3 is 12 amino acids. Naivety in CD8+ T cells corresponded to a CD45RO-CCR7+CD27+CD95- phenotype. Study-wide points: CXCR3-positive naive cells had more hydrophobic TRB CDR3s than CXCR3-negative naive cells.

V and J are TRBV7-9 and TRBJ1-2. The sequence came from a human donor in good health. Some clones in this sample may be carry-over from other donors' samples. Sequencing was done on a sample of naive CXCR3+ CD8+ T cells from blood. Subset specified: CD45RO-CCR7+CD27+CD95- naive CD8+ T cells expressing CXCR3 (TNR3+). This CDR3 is CASSLSGNGYTF.